This TCR beta chain was retrieved from a study of shared clonotypes between healthy human individuals. Study-level background: Each donor had three CD4 naive, three CD4 memory, two CD8 naive and one CD8 memory plate.

CD45RO negativity and positive selection for CCR7 defined naive CD8 cells, a population that excluded terminally differentiated effector memory CD45RA+ cells. Profiling relied on immunoSEQ multiplex PCR, and the TCRdb table lists in-frame clones only, not all of them. This table holds 1.5 million to 2.5 million clones, approximately 95% found once. The CDR3 is 14 residues long. Germline CDR1 reads MDHEN; CDR2 reads SYDVKM. V lost 6 bases and J lost 2; bases outside the gene matches: 7. The sequenced sample was naive CD8+ T cells sorted from blood. This receptor was identified in a man younger than 35 in good health. J is TRBJ2-7 and V is TRBV28; 7 positions agree with TRBD1. The CDR3 sequence: CASRDRTDPYEQYF. CDR3 DNA: TGTGCCAGCAGGGACAGGACGGACCCCTACGAGCAGTACTTC.